The 4 T cell receptor beta chains below were found in one sample sequenced in a study of cytotoxic CD8 clonotypes in ibrutinib-treated CLL (dated by TCRdb to the early 2020s). Library prep was done by the immunoSEQ multiplex PCR assay. TCRdb re-hosts the immuneACCESS table, in-frame sequences only. Its copies lack some clones; in the studies checked, an unresolved V gene accounts for under half of them, and the cause for the rest is not known. Across this sample there are some 300,000 clones, with around four fifths seen only once. The top ten clonotypes cover roughly 7% of the sample. The sample was PBMCs, taken before ibrutinib treatment. The receptors were gathered from a human donor with chronic lymphocytic leukemia.

This clone was picked up one time. The V and J genes are TRBV4-3 and TRBJ2-7, with D possibly TRBD1 on 6 matching bases. The CDR3 runs to 13 residues. Germline V gives CDR1 LGHNA, CDR2 YSLEER. With 0 bases removed from V and 4 bases from J, the gap between germline ends came to 7 bases. CDR3 region: CASSQERGYEQYF. The CDR3 nucleotides read TGCGCCAGCAGCCAAGAGAGGGGGTACGAGCAGTACTTC.

The J gene is TRBJ2-1, the V gene TRBV5-6; possibly TRBD1 for D (6 bases). Germline CDR1 is SGHDT and CDR2 is YYEEEE. The CDR3 length is 15 residues. V lost 0 bases and J 6 bases, leaving 13 bases between the germline ends. CDR3 protein: CASSLVQGSSNEQFF. The CDR3 DNA reads as TGTGCCAGCAGCTTGGTTCAGGGGTCTTCCAATGAGCAGTTCTTC.

V gene TRBV7-8 combines with J gene TRBJ2-7; D is ambiguous. CDR1 SGHVS and CDR2 FQNEAQ come from the germline V gene. The germline V and J ends were trimmed by 5 bases and 5 bases, with 7 bases remaining between them. CDR3 size: 11 residues. The CDR3 is CASSLLHEQYF. CDR3 DNA sequence: TGTGCCAGCAGCCTCCTCCACGAGCAGTACTTC.

The rearrangement uses TRBV9 and TRBJ2-1; 8 nucleotides align to TRBD2. V shed 3 bases, J shed 0 bases, and the junction held 5 bases outside the gene matches. This CDR3 region has 16 residues. Germline V lookup: CDR1 SGDLS, CDR2 YYNGEE. The CDR3 here is CASSDTSGSSYNEQFF. CDR3 nucleotide sequence: TGTGCCAGCAGCGACACAAGCGGGAGCTCCTACAATGAGCAGTTCTTC. Full variable domain (rest looked up from reference TRBV9 and TRBJ2-1): DSGVTQTPKHLITATGQRVTLRCSPRSGDLSVYWYQQSLDQGLQFLIQYYNGEERAKGNILERFSAQQFPDLHSELNLSSLELGDSALYFCASSDTSGSSYNEQFFGPGTRLTVL.